Sequencing of this T cell receptor beta chain was carried out in a study of cytomegalovirus exposure and HLA in healthy donors. General study points: Judged likely to be a sequencing artifact was a cluster of highly shared sequence variants.

PCR primers comprised 60 Vbeta and 13 Jbeta primers. Libraries were prepared by immunoSEQ multiplex PCR; TCRdb keeps only in-frame clonotypes and omits some of them. The repertoire holds 99,000 or so clones, with under 85% as singletons. Details on this clone: Its target is unknown.

Trimming removed 6 bases from V and 8 bases from J; junction bases left unmatched: 3. Germline V lookup: CDR1 SNHLY, CDR2 FYNNEI. The CDR3 has 12 residues. The chain recombines TRBV2 with TRBJ2-1; 8 nucleotides match TRBD2. Sequenced: PBMCs. The source of this sequence is a man between 18 and 29 years old in good health and CMV-seronegative. The CDR3 sequence: CASRTSEYEQFF. The DNA for the CDR3 is TGTGCCAGCAGGACTAGCGAGTATGAGCAGTTCTTC.